This TCR beta chain originates from a study of response to subunit inactivated influenza vaccine listed by TCRdb under 2018. About the study as a whole: Deep quantitative profiling of the T cell receptor repertoire was used in the study to follow responses to a trivalent subunit inactivated influenza vaccine. The study at large found these results: According to the authors, only a limited number of new T cells may be recruited by each seasonal influenza vaccination.

The receptor library was made with RT-PCR. The reads were generated on an Illumina HiSeq 2500. TCRdb redid the processing of the public reads, applying fastp at Q25 and MiXCR, and retained in-frame beta chains. Each entry is one CDR3 protein sequence, shown with its most common DNA and genes. The sample table lists under 850,000 distinct CDR3 sequences, approximately 17% of them with a count of one. About 11% of the sample goes to the ten largest clones. Only a few counts were recorded for this clonotype. Its binding antigen is unknown. Base qualities are not at hand, and no much larger clone is one base apart. The sequenced sample was PBMCs from blood, obtained 4 to 6 days after vaccination. This TCR derives from a man aged 50-59 years who received an inactivated influenza vaccine. Donor details come from another sample of the same person, matched by shared clones.

The DNA reads TGTGCCAGCACCCCTCGCCCCTACGAGCAGTACTTC. This encodes CASTPRPYEQYF. The V and J segments used are TRBV12-3 or TRBV12-4 and TRBJ2-7, with the D segment identity uncertain. Including cysteine and phenylalanine, the CDR3 has 12 amino acids. CDR3 DNA only is kept here, 36 bases in frame from base 1. Deletion took 7 bases off V and 2 bases off J, with a span of 9 bases between the germline ends.